Below are 10 T cell receptor beta chains sequenced from a single sample in a study of blood T cell repertoires in COVID-19. The protocol was immunoSEQ multiplex PCR, while the TCRdb copy is restricted to in-frame clones and leaves out a portion. The sample comprises approximately 74,000 clones, over 80% of which are singletons, and approximately 2.5% rests with the top ten. Specimen: peripheral blood. The source of these receptors is a man aged 80 or over with active or convalescent COVID-19.

The chain joins TRBV30 to TRBJ1-5, with 9 nucleotides matching TRBD1. Germline CDR1 and CDR2: GTSNPN and SVGIG (reference sequence). The V and J ends lost 3 bases and 6 bases, in that order; junction bases with no gene match: 6. This CDR3 has 14 residues. The CDR3 DNA reads as TGTGCCTGGAGCCCGGGACAGGGAACTCAGCCCCAGCATTTT. Translated, it gives CAWSPGQGTQPQHF.

The J gene is TRBJ1-4, the V gene TRBV7-2; D remains unclear. V lost 1 base to trimming and J lost 10 bases, with 13 bases between them. Germline CDR1 and CDR2: SGHTA and FQGNSA. The CDR3 covers 14 residues. The CDR3 reads CASSLGPPTVKLFF. CDR3 DNA: TGTGCCAGCAGCTTAGGGCCCCCAACCGTAAAACTGTTTTTT.

The V gene is TRBV5-5, the J gene TRBJ2-3; D might be TRBD1 (6 bases). This CDR3 region has 15 residues. Per germline, CDR1 SGHKS and CDR2 YYEKEE (reference sequence). V dropped 0 bases and J dropped 1 base, with 9 bases sitting between them. CDR3 coding DNA: TGTGCCAGCAGCTTGGAGGGGGATGGCACAGATACGCAGTATTTT. Protein product: CASSLEGDGTDTQYF.

This clone was found once. The chain joins TRBV7-2 to TRBJ2-1; 9 bases are a match to TRBD2. The CDR3 sequence is 15 residues long. The junction had 0 bases not matched to a gene; V was cut back by 3 bases and J by 0 bases. Germline V gene sequence: CDR1 SGHTA, CDR2 FQGNSA. This CDR3 reads CASSFSGSSYNEQFF. DNA of the CDR3: TGTGCCAGCAGCTTTAGCGGGAGCTCCTACAATGAGCAGTTCTTC.

J is TRBJ1-5 and V is TRBV19; D ambiguous. Germline V gene data show CDR1 as LNHDA and CDR2 as SQIVND (reference sequence). The CDR3 consists of 13 residues. Trimming took off 1 base at V and 3 bases at J, with 4 bases between the two ends. As DNA, the CDR3 is TGTGCCAGTAGTATAGTTTACAATCAGCCCCAGCATTTT. Translated, it gives CASSIVYNQPQHF.

The chain has TRBV5-4 and TRBJ1-3; a weak D match, TRBD1 (5 bases). CDR1 is SGHNT, CDR2 YYREEE, per germline (reference sequence). The CDR3 totals 15 residues. V gave up 4 bases and J gave up 1 base, with 12 bases separating them. The CDR3 spells CASSEDTYSGNTIYF. Written as DNA, the CDR3 is TGTGCCAGCAGCGAGGACACGTATTCTGGAAACACCATATATTTT.

The rearrangement uses TRBV28 and TRBJ1-5, with D tentatively TRBD1 (5 bases). CDR1 is MDHEN, CDR2 SYDVKM, per germline. The CDR3 totals 15 residues. Trimming stripped 4 bases from V and 3 bases from J, with 13 bases between. The CDR3 DNA sequence: TGTGCCAGCAGTTCCCCAGGGATCCCCAATCAGCCCCAGCATTTT. Amino acid sequence: CASSSPGIPNQPQHF.

This chain connects TRBV5-5 to TRBJ2-7, with TRBD2 matching over 13 bases. The trim removed 4 bases at V and 6 bases at J, leaving 7 bases unmatched. This CDR3 contains 15 residues. The germline V gene encodes CDR1 SGHKS and CDR2 YYEKEE (reference sequence). The CDR3 DNA reads as TGTGCCAGCAGCGTACTAGCGGGGGGGCGCGGCGAGCAGTACTTC. Amino acid sequence: CASSVLAGGRGEQYF.

The chain couples TRBV5-4 to TRBJ1-2; no definite D call. This CDR3 is 13 amino acids long. Germline lookup yields CDR1 SGHNT and CDR2 YYREEE (reference sequence). Trimming cost V 2 bases and J 8 bases, with 13 bases left between them. In DNA, the CDR3 is TGTGCCAGCAGCTTCCGGACGGGAGAGGGCTACACCTTC. Translated: CASSFRTGEGYTF.

This chain connects TRBV3-1 (or the pseudogene TRBV3-2) to TRBJ2-7, with 7 bases aligning to TRBD2. The CDR3 covers 14 residues. V lost 1 base, J lost 5 bases, and 5 bases stayed unmatched. Germline V gives CDR1 LGHDT, CDR2 YNNKEL (reference sequence). CDR3 loop: CASSQAGGGHEQYF. The CDR3 region has the DNA TGTGCCAGCAGCCAAGCGGGAGGTGGCCACGAGCAGTACTTC.